What follows describes a single T cell receptor (beta chain). Its specificity is unknown. TCRdb's table, derived via immunoSEQ multiplex PCR, lists solely in-frame clones and lacks some. The data show tens of thousands of clones, roughly 93% seen once. This entry comes from a study of CD4 T cells in relation to SARS-CoV-2 and coronaviruses. After removal of 5 bases from V and 1 base from J, the junction contained 8 bases not matched to a gene. The CDR3 extends over 15 amino acids. Germline V gene sequence: CDR1 SGHRS, CDR2 YFSETQ. CD4+ T cells from unexposed donors were obtained before the COVID-19 pandemic (2011-2018). Naive and memory CD4+ T cells were separated from cryopreserved PBMCs. Notes on the study in general: Roughly 69% of donors had memory CD4+ clonotypes crossrecognizing SARS-CoV-2 and common cold coronavirus spike. Memory recall responses, not primary responses primed in culture, are what the assay detects. Monoreactive clones expanded significantly more to SARS-CoV-2 than crossreactive clones did.

The sample consisted of naive CD4+ T cells from PBMCs. Subset given: naive CD4+ T cells isolated by negative enrichment. The TCR originated in a human donor in good health. J is TRBJ1-2 and V is TRBV5-1; 7 bases are a match to TRBD1. The CDR3 here is CASRTEGAGNYGYTF. CDR3 DNA: TGCGCCAGCAGGACCGAGGGGGCCGGTAACTATGGCTACACCTTC.